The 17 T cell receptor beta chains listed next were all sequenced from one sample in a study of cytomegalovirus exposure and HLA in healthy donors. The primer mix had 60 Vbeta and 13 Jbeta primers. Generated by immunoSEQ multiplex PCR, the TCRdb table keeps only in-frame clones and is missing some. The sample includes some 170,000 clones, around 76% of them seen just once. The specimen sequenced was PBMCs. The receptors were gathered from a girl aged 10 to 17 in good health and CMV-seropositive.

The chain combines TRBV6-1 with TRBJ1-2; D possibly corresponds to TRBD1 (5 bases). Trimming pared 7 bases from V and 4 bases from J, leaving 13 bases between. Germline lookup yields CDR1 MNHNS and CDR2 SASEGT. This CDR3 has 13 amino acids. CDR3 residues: CASIPSRVYGYTF. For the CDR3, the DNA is TGTGCCAGCATCCCCAGCAGGGTCTATGGCTACACCTTC.

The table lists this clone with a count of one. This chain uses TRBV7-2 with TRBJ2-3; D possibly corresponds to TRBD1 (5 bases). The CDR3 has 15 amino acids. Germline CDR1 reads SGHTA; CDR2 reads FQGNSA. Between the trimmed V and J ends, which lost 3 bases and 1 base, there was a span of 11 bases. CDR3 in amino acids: CASSLLPRGTDTQYF. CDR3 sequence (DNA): TGTGCCAGCAGCTTGCTGCCCAGGGGCACAGATACGCAGTATTTT.

For the CDR3, the DNA is TGTGCCAGCAGTTTATGGGGCGGGGCAGATTCCAATCAGCCCCAGCATTTT. Amino acid sequence: CASSLWGGADSNQPQHF. The chain carries TRBV28 and TRBJ1-5, with D perhaps TRBD1 (5 bases). The germline V gene encodes CDR1 MDHEN and CDR2 SYDVKM. Trimming removed 0 bases from V and 3 bases from J, with 15 bases in between. This CDR3 is 17 amino acids long.

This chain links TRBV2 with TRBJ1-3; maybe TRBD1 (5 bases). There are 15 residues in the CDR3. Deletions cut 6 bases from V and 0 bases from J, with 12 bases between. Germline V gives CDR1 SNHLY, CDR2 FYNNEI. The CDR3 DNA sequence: TGTGCCAGCAGCAACAGGAGAAGCTCTGGAAACACCATATATTTT. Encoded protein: CASSNRRSSGNTIYF.

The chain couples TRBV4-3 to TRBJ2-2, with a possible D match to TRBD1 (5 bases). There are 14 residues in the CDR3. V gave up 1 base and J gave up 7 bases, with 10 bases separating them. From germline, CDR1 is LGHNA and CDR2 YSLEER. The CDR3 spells CASSQGRAYGELFF. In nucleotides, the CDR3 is TGCGCCAGCAGCCAAGGCAGGGCTTACGGGGAGCTGTTTTTT.

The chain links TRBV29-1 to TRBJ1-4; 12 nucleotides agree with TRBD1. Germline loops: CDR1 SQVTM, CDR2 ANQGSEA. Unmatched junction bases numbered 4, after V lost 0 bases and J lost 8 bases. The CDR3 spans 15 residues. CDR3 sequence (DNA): TGCAGCGTTGAAGACTCAGGGACAGGGGGCGAAAAACTGTTTTTT. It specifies CSVEDSGTGGEKLFF.

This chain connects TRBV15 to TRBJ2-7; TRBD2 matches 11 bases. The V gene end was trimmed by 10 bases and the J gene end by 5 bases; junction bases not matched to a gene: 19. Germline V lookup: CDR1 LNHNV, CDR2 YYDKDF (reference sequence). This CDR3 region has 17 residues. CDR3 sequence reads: CAIRADLGLAAPHEQYF. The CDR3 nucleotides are TGTGCCATCAGGGCGGACTTGGGACTAGCGGCGCCCCACGAGCAGTACTTC. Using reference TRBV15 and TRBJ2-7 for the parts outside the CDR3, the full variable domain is DAMVIQNPRYQVTQFGKPVTLSCSQTLNHNVMYWYQQKSSQAPKLLFHYYDKDFNNEADTPDNFQSRRPNTSFCFLDIRSPGLGDTAMYLCAIRADLGLAAPHEQYFGPGTRLTVT.

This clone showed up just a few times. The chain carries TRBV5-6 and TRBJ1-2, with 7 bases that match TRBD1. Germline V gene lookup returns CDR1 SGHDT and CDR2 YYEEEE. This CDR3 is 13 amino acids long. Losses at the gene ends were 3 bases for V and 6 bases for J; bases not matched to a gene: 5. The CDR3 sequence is CASSWTGSNGYTF. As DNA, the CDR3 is TGTGCCAGCAGCTGGACAGGATCCAATGGCTACACCTTC.

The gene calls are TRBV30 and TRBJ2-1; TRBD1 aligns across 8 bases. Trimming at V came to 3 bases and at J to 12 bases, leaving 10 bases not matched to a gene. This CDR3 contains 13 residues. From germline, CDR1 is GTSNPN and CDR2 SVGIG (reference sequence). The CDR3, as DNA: TGTGCCTGGAGGGAACCCAGGGGGCTCGGGCAGTTCTTC. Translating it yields CAWREPRGLGQFF.

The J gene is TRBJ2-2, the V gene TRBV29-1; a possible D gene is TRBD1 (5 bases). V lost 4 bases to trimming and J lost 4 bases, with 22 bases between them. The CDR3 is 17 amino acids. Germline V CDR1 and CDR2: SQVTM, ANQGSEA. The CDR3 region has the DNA TGCAGCGTTGTCGGTAACGGGCAGGGTGGGGTCACCGGGGAGCTGTTTTTT. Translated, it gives CSVVGNGQGGVTGELFF.

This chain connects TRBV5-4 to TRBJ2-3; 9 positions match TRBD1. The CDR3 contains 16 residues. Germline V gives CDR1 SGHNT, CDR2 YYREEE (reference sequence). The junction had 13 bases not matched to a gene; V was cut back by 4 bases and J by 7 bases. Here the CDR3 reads CASSITGGVKRYTQYF. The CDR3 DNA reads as TGTGCCAGCAGCATAACAGGGGGCGTCAAGCGGTATACGCAGTATTTT.

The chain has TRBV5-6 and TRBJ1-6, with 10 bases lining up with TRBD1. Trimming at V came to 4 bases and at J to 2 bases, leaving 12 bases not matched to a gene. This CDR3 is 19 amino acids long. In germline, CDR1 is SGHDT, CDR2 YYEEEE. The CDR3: CASSIRTDRGVPYNSPLHF. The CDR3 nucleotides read TGTGCCAGCAGCATCCGGACGGACAGGGGGGTCCCCTATAATTCACCCCTCCACTTT.

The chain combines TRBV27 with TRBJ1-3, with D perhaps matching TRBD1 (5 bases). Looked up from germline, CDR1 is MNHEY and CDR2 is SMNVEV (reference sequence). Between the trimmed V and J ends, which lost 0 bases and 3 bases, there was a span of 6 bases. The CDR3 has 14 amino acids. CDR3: CASSLSGGGNTIYF. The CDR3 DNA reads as TGTGCCAGCAGTTTATCCGGGGGTGGAAACACCATATATTTT.

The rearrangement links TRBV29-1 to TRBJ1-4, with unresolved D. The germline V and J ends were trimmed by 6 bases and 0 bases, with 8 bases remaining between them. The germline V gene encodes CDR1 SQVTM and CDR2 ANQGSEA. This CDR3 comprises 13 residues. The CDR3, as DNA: TGCAGCGTGCTGACATCAACTAATGAAAAACTGTTTTTT. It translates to CSVLTSTNEKLFF.

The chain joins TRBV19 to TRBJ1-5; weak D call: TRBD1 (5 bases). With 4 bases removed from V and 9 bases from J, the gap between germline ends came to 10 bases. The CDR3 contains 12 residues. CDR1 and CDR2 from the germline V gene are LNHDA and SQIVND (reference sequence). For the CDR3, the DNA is TGTGCCAGTAGTACAGGGTACCCGCCCCAGCATTTT. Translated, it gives CASSTGYPPQHF.

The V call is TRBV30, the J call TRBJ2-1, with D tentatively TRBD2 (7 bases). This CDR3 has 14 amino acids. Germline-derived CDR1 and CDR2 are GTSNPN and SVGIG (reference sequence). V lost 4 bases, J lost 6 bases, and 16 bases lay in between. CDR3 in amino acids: CAWNSIGGPNEQFF. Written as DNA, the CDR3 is TGTGCCTGGAATAGTATCGGGGGGCCCAATGAGCAGTTCTTC.

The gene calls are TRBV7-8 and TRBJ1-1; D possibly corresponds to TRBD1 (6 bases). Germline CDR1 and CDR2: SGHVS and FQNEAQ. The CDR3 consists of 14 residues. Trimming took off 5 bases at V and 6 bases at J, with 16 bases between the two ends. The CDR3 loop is CASSQHRADPEAFF. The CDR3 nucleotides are TGTGCCAGCAGCCAACACAGGGCGGACCCTGAAGCTTTCTTT.